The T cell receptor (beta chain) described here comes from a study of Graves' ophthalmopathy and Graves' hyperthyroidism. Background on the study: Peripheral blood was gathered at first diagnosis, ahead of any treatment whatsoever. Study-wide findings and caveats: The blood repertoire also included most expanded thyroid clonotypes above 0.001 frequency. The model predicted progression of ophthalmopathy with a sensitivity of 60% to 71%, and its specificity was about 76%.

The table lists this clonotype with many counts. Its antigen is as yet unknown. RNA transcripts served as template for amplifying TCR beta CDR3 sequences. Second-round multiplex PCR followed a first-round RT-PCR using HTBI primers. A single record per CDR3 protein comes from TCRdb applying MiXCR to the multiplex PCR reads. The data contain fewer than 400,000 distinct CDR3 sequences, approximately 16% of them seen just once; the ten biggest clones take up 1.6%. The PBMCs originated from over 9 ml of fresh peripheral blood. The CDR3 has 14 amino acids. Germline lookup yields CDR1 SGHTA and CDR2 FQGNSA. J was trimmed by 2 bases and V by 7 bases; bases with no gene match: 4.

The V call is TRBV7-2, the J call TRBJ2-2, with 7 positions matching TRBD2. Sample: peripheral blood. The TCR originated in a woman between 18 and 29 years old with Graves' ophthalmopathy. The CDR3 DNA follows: TGTGCCAGCAACCCTAGCGGCAACACCGGGGAGCTGTTTTTT. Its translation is CASNPSGNTGELFF.